A single sample gave rise to the 3 T cell receptor beta chains below, sequenced in a study of identical twins. TCRdb re-called the 5' RACE reads with MiXCR, one entry per CDR3 protein. Found here are about 200,000 distinct CDR3 sequences, roughly 10% of them singletons; the top ten hold about 9.1%. Source material: memory T cells sorted from blood. The receptors were gathered from a man aged 50 or older in good health.

V usage is TRBV3-1 and J usage is TRBJ2-3; D uncertain. The CDR3 consists of 16 residues. Trimming removed 4 bases from V and 0 bases from J, with 14 bases in between. The germline gives CDR1 LGHDT, CDR2 YNNKEL (reference sequence). CDR3 in DNA: TGTGCCAGCAGCCCCTCATGGGCGGAAAGCACAGATACGCAGTATTTT. Amino acid sequence: CASSPSWAESTDTQYF.

At least ten counts were recorded for this clonotype. In DNA, the CDR3 is TGTGCCAGCAGACCCGCGGCGGGAGGCTCCTACGAGCAGTACTTC. Protein: CASRPAAGGSYEQYF. The chain is built from TRBV12-3 or TRBV12-4 and TRBJ2-7, with 8 bases aligning to TRBD2. This CDR3 spans 15 amino acids. After removal of 6 bases from V and 0 bases from J, the junction contained 7 bases not matched to a gene.

This clonotype was observed many times. The chain employs TRBV7-2 and TRBJ2-1; 8 nucleotides match TRBD1. From germline, CDR1 is SGHTA and CDR2 FQGNSA. Germline trimming cut 1 base from V and 10 bases from J; bases unmatched to any gene: 9. CDR3 length: 15 amino acids. CDR3 residues: CASSLGTGSVGEQFF. DNA of the CDR3: TGTGCCAGCAGCTTAGGGACAGGGTCGGTCGGGGAGCAGTTCTTC.